The 11 T cell receptor beta chains below were found in one sample sequenced in a study of CD8 T cells in Susac syndrome. RNA totalling about 0.5 to 1 ug underwent reverse transcription with random hexamers. TCRdb fed the immunoSEQ multiplex PCR reads into MiXCR, producing one record per CDR3 protein. This table has 150,000 or so distinct CDR3 sequences, 85% to 95% appearing once. The sequenced material came from CD4+ T cells from PBMCs. These receptors were collected from a human donor with Susac syndrome.

V gene TRBV20-1 combines with J gene TRBJ2-5, with unresolved D. The CDR3 runs 11 residues. CDR1 is DFQATT and CDR2 is SNEGSKA in the germline V gene (reference sequence). V shed 6 bases and J shed 4 bases, with 9 bases lying between them. CDR3 bases: TGCAGTGCCCCTATAGGAGAGACCCAGTACTTC. Residues: CSAPIGETQYF.

V is TRBV29-1 and J is TRBJ1-2; D not certain. The CDR3 loop spans 12 amino acids. The germline V and J ends were trimmed by 7 bases and 4 bases, with 13 bases remaining between them. Germline CDR1 SQVTM, CDR2 ANQGSEA. The CDR3 coding sequence is TGCAGCGCCGATACAGACCGCTATGGCTACACCTTC. It codes for CSADTDRYGYTF.

The chain has TRBV12-3 or TRBV12-4 and TRBJ1-4, with D possibly matching TRBD1 (5 bases). Trimming took off 3 bases at V and 0 bases at J, with 17 bases between the two ends. The CDR3 spans 18 residues. This CDR3 reads CASSFRGTRTATNEKLFF. CDR3 coding DNA: TGTGCCAGCAGTTTTCGTGGGACCCGAACCGCAACTAATGAAAAACTGTTTTTT.

The CDR3 reads CASSLRTVNGELFF. CDR3 in DNA: TGTGCCAGTAGTCTGAGGACCGTAAACGGGGAGCTGTTTTTT. The gene calls are TRBV19 and TRBJ2-2; D not certain. Germline assignment: CDR1 LNHDA and CDR2 SQIVND (reference sequence). This CDR3 is 14 amino acids long. Trimming removed 5 bases from V and 7 bases from J, with 14 bases in between.

This clonotype showed up just once. This chain uses TRBV29-1 with TRBJ1-1; TRBD1 agrees at 10 bases. Germline assignment: CDR1 SQVTM and CDR2 ANQGSEA. J lost 0 bases, V lost 4 bases, and 5 bases had no gene match. This CDR3 spans 15 amino acids. The CDR3 here is CSVGTGGGMNTEAFF. Here the CDR3 DNA reads TGCAGCGTTGGGACAGGGGGAGGCATGAACACTGAAGCTTTCTTT. Combining the CDR3 with reference TRBV29-1 and TRBJ1-1 gives the whole variable domain SAVISQKPSRDICQRGTSLTIQCQVDSQVTMMFWYRQQPGQSLTLIATANQGSEATYESGFVIDKFPISRPNLTFSTLTVSNMSPEDSSIYLCSVGTGGGMNTEAFFGQGTRLTVV.

This chain links TRBV5-1 with TRBJ1-3; D gene ambiguous. V was shortened by 6 bases and J by 0 bases, with 7 bases between the two germline ends. The germline CDR1 and CDR2 sequences are SGHRS and YFSETQ. The CDR3 spans 13 residues. CDR3 nucleotide sequence: TGCGCCAGCACCGGGAGCTCTGGAAACACCATATATTTT. Encoded protein: CASTGSSGNTIYF.

The genes are TRBV9 and TRBJ1-2; D is unresolved. The V end was cut by 0 bases, the J end by 6 bases, with 12 bases between. The germline gives CDR1 SGDLS, CDR2 YYNGEE. CDR3 size: 14 residues. The CDR3 DNA sequence: TGTGCCAGCAGCGTAGTTGGCAGCCCCCATGGCTACACCTTC. This encodes CASSVVGSPHGYTF.

The chain couples TRBV18 to TRBJ2-7, with D perhaps matching TRBD1 (5 bases). This CDR3 has 12 residues. Per germline, CDR1 KGHSH and CDR2 LQKENI. The ends were cut back, 3 bases at V and 9 bases at J, with 12 bases in the middle. DNA for the CDR3: TGTGCCAGCTCACCGGGGCAGGCGTGGCAGTACTTC. Amino acids: CASSPGQAWQYF. Combining the CDR3 with reference TRBV18 and TRBJ2-7 gives the whole variable domain NAGVMQNPRHLVRRRGQEARLRCSPMKGHSHVYWYRQLPEEGLKFMVYLQKENIIDESGMPKERFSAEFPKEGPSILRIQQVVRGDSAAYFCASSPGQAWQYFGPGTRLTVT.

As DNA, the CDR3 is TGCGCCAGCACCTGGACCGCCGGCTACGAGCAGTACTTC. Amino acid sequence: CASTWTAGYEQYF. The chain has TRBV5-1 and TRBJ2-7; no definite D call. Trimming shortened V by 6 bases and J by 3 bases, and 13 bases separated the two germline ends. From germline, CDR1 is SGHRS and CDR2 YFSETQ. The CDR3 covers 13 residues.

The gene calls are TRBV20-1 and TRBJ2-4; 15 nucleotides match TRBD2. The CDR3 extends over 16 amino acids. The ends lost 5 bases at V and 1 base at J; junction bases unmatched: 3. Germline V gives CDR1 DFQATT, CDR2 SNEGSKA (reference sequence). This CDR3 is CSAWTSGGAAKNIQYF. The CDR3 region has the DNA TGCAGTGCTTGGACTAGCGGGGGGGCGGCCAAAAACATTCAGTACTTC.

The chain is built from TRBV12-3 or TRBV12-4 and TRBJ2-7; 8 bases are a match to TRBD1. The CDR3 covers 16 residues. The ends lost 1 base at V and 3 bases at J; junction bases unmatched: 8. The CDR3 DNA reads as TGTGCCAGCAGTTTAGGACTAGGACAGGGAATCTACGAGCAGTACTTC. Protein: CASSLGLGQGIYEQYF.